Listed below are T cell receptor beta chains from one sample, sequenced in a study of kidney transplant recipient with SARS-CoV-2 infection. TCRdb re-called the reads with MiXCR, one entry per CDR3 protein. The sample lists 200,000 to 250,000 distinct CDR3 sequences, around 26% occurring once. The sequencing here drew on a blood sample, taken at baseline and between days 110 and 120 from a kidney transplant recipient. The receptors come from a male patient aged 25 to 39 who had COVID-19 and was a kidney transplant recipient. Among the T cells, some may be from the graft donor. CDR3s include the opening cysteine and the closing phenylalanine or tryptophan. Each record gives: D gene, clone size, J gene, V gene, CDR3 protein, CDR3 DNA. The D gene is left open where the match is weak. Clone size, where shown, is once, few, many, or a class for clones that have expanded.

D: NA; size: many; J: TRBJ2-3; V: TRBV12-3/TRBV12-4; CDR3: CASSTSTEDTQYF; DNA: TGTGCCAGCAGTACAAGCACAGAAGATACGCAGTATTTT
D: NA; size: many; J: TRBJ1-2; V: TRBV10-3; CDR3: CAIRHTPQGNGYTF; DNA: TGTGCCATCAGACACACTCCTCAGGGTAATGGCTACACCTTC
D: TRBD1; size: NA; J: TRBJ2-5; V: TRBV9; CDR3: CDSSGTGDETQYF; DNA: TGTGACAGCAGCGGTACAGGGGACGAGACCCAGTACTTC
D: NA; size: many; J: TRBJ1-2; V: TRBV11-3; CDR3: CASSQIYDLGKTYGYTF; DNA: TGTGCCAGCAGCCAGATTTACGATCTCGGAAAGACCTATGGCTACACCTTC
D: NA; size: many; J: TRBJ1-2; V: TRBV11-3; CDR3: CASSRIADLGKTYGYTF; DNA: TGTGCCAGCAGCAGAATCGCCGATCTCGGAAAGACCTATGGCTACACCTTC
D: NA; size: many; J: TRBJ1-5; V: TRBV6-2/TRBV6-3; CDR3: CASSSSMMRARAQPQHF; DNA: TGTGCCAGCAGTTCATCCATGATGAGGGCCCGAGCTCAGCCCCAGCATTTT
D: TRBD2; size: many; J: TRBJ2-7; V: TRBV28; CDR3: CASTNSGRALEQYF; DNA: TGTGCCAGCACCAACAGCGGGAGGGCTCTCGAGCAGTACTTC
D: TRBD2; size: few; J: TRBJ2-3; V: TRBV19; CDR3: CASRHSGTSTDTQYF; DNA: TGTGCCAGTAGACATAGCGGGACCTCCACAGATACGCAGTATTTT
D: TRBD1; size: many; J: TRBJ1-2; V: TRBV5-1; CDR3: CASSPRTGTHSYGYTF; DNA: TGCGCCAGCAGCCCACGGACAGGGACCCATAGCTATGGCTACACCTTC
D: NA; size: NA; J: TRBJ2-1; V: TRBV9; CDR3: CASSATVEGRTYNEQFF; DNA: TGTGCCAGCAGCGCCACCGTGGAAGGACGCACCTACAATGAGCAGTTCTTC
D: NA; size: once; J: TRBJ2-2; V: TRBV11-2; CDR3: CASSFLRQVRHRGAVF; DNA: TGTGCCAGCAGCTTCCTACGACAGGTTCGTCACCGGGGAGCTGTTTTT
D: NA; size: few; J: TRBJ2-5; V: TRBV29-1; CDR3: CSVEAWPGLKGETQYF; DNA: TGCAGCGTTGAAGCTTGGCCGGGACTTAAGGGGGAGACCCAGTACTTC
D: NA; size: NA; J: TRBJ1-2; V: TRBV12-5; CDR3: CTSGSSNLQGETYGHTF; DNA: TGTACTAGTGGTTCCTCGAATTTGCAGGGAGAGACCTATGGCCATACCTTC
D: NA; size: many; J: TRBJ1-2; V: TRBV5-4; CDR3: CASRYHVPGKTYGYTF; DNA: TGTGCCAGCCGCTATCACGTACCAGGAAAGACCTATGGCTACACCTTC
D: NA; size: many; J: TRBJ1-6; V: TRBV6-6; CDR3: CASSDLPALHF; DNA: TGTGCCAGCAGTGACCTCCCGGCCCTCCACTTT
D: TRBD2; size: many; J: TRBJ2-3; V: TRBV5-1; CDR3: CASSSGTSGGPDTQYF; DNA: TGCGCCAGCAGCTCAGGGACTAGCGGGGGGCCGGATACGCAGTATTTT
D: NA; size: many; J: TRBJ2-7; V: TRBV6-2/TRBV6-3; CDR3: CASSYNSGYYEQYF; DNA: TGTGCCAGCAGTTACAATTCGGGGTACTACGAGCAGTACTTC
D: TRBD2; size: many; J: TRBJ2-1; V: TRBV20-1; CDR3: CSARTSGGAAEQFF; DNA: TGCAGTGCTAGGACTAGCGGGGGGGCCGCTGAGCAGTTCTTC
D: NA; size: few; J: TRBJ2-1; V: TRBV19; CDR3: CASSIEHRDFSSYNEQFF; DNA: TGTGCCAGTAGTATAGAGCACCGGGACTTCAGCTCCTACAATGAGCAGTTCTTC
D: NA; size: many; J: TRBJ1-2; V: TRBV7-6; CDR3: CASSSAVESRKTYGYTF; DNA: TGTGCCAGCAGCAGTGCAGTTGAATCTCGAAAGACCTATGGCTACACCTTC
D: NA; size: many; J: TRBJ2-7; V: TRBV27; CDR3: CASSLAGANEQYF; DNA: TGTGCCAGCAGCCTCGCCGGGGCCAACGAGCAGTACTTC
D: TRBD1; size: few; J: TRBJ1-4; V: TRBV28; CDR3: CASSPGQGVATNEKLFF; DNA: TGTGCCAGCAGTCCGGGACAGGGTGTCGCAACTAATGAAAAACTGTTTTTT
D: NA; size: many; J: TRBJ1-2; V: TRBV12-5; CDR3: CASGLVGLQGKTYGYTF; DNA: TGTGCTAGTGGTCTGGTAGGTTTGCAGGGAAAGACCTATGGCTACACCTTC
D: TRBD1; size: many; J: TRBJ1-2; V: TRBV7-9; CDR3: CASSFGTGVTF; DNA: TGTGCCAGCAGCTTCGGGACAGGGGTCACCTTC
D: NA; size: many; J: TRBJ2-6; V: TRBV19; CDR3: CASSMGVSGANVLTF; DNA: TGTGCCAGTAGTATGGGGGTGAGCGGGGCCAACGTCCTGACTTTC
D: TRBD2; size: many; J: TRBJ2-3; V: TRBV30; CDR3: CARDGLAGGEDTQYF; DNA: TGTGCCCGGGACGGGCTAGCGGGAGGGGAAGATACGCAGTATTTT
D: NA; size: many; J: TRBJ1-2; V: TRBV5-1; CDR3: CASSEGSNYGYTF; DNA: TGCGCCAGCAGCGAGGGAAGTAACTATGGCTACACCTTC
D: NA; size: many; J: TRBJ1-2; V: TRBV20-1; CDR3: CSARGASYYGYTF; DNA: TGCAGTGCTAGGGGCGCCTCCTACTATGGCTACACCTTC